The source of this T cell receptor beta chain is a study of T cell repertoires in cytomegalovirus infection. Findings and caveats of the study: Identification of carriers of CMV plus the relevant HLA was performed using cumulative public TCR beta family frequency. There were HLA-C-restricted CMV-specific TCR beta clonotypes dominating the ex vivo response.

This CDR3 has 14 residues. Germline lookup yields CDR1 SGHTA and CDR2 FQGTGA. Trimming left V 4 bases short and J 7 bases short, with 14 bases between. To note about this clonotype: The target antigen is unknown.

One entry per CDR3 protein, called by TCRdb with MiXCR from the reads. The data contain approximately 160,000 distinct CDR3 sequences, 17% of them seen just once; the ten biggest clones take up around 20%. This receptor was obtained from a human donor in good health (CMV status not recorded). Some clones in this sample may be carry-over from other donors' samples. The material sequenced was CD8+ T cells from PBMCs. The chain employs TRBV7-3 and TRBJ1-5, with a weak D call TRBD1 (6 bases). CDR3: CASSSQGMGQPQHF. CDR3 in DNA: TGTGCCAGCAGCTCCCAGGGGATGGGCCAGCCCCAGCATTTT. The variable domain in full, with the rest retrieved from reference TRBV7-3 and TRBJ1-5, is GAGVSQTPSNKVTEKGKYVELRCDPISGHTALYWYRQSLGQGPEFLIYFQGTGAADDSGLPNDRFFAVRPEGSVSTLKIQRTERGDSAVYLCASSSQGMGQPQHFGDGTRLSIL.